What follows are 32 T cell receptor beta chains derived from one specimen sequenced in a study of cytomegalovirus exposure and HLA in healthy donors. 13 Jbeta primers and 60 Vbeta primers were used for the PCR. Some clones are missing from TCRdb's copy, which holds only in-frame ones; the method was immunoSEQ multiplex PCR. Among 150,000 to 200,000 clones listed, 70% were seen once. Sequencing input: PBMCs. The receptors come from a man aged 18 to 29 in good health and CMV-seropositive.

About this clone: Relative to the germline gene, one junction end is altered; a read error may explain this. The chain is built from TRBV10-3 and TRBJ2-3; 8 bases map to TRBD2. CDR1 is ENHRY, CDR2 SYGVKD, per germline. The CDR3 loop spans 14 amino acids. The CDR3 loop is CAISAGGRTDTQYF. The CDR3 DNA reads as TGTGCCATTAGTGCGGGGGGACGCACAGATACGCAGTATTTT.

This chain connects TRBV4-1 to TRBJ1-1, with 10 bases aligning to TRBD1. The CDR3 covers 15 residues. J lost 3 bases, V lost 4 bases, and 5 bases had no gene match. The V gene's germline CDR1 is MGHRA and CDR2 YSYEKL. The CDR3 DNA reads TGCGCCAGCAGCCTACCGACAGGGGGCTACACTGAAGCTTTCTTT. It translates to CASSLPTGGYTEAFF.

This chain connects TRBV27 to TRBJ2-7; D is undetermined. Between the trimmed V and J ends, which lost 7 bases and 4 bases, there was a span of 11 bases. This CDR3 has 12 residues. CDR1 is MNHEY, CDR2 SMNVEV, per germline (reference sequence). The CDR3 DNA reads as TGTGCCAGCAAATCCCCGGGTTACGAGCAGTACGTC. Translation gives CASKSPGYEQYV.

CDR3 nucleotide sequence: TGTGCCAGCAAGGGGACCGGGAGGACTGAAGCTTTCTTT. As protein: CASKGTGRTEAFF. The gene calls are TRBV2 and TRBJ1-1, with D perhaps TRBD1 (5 bases). The V and J ends lost 7 bases and 5 bases respectively, with 14 bases between them. CDR3 length equals 13 residues. Germline loops: CDR1 SNHLY, CDR2 FYNNEI. Full variable domain (missing parts from reference TRBV2 and TRBJ1-1): EPEVTQTPSHQVTQMGQEVILRCVPISNHLYFYWYRQILGQKVEFLVSFYNNEISEKSEIFDDQFSVERPDGSNFTLKIRSTKLEDSAMYFCASKGTGRTEAFFGQGTRLTVV.

The chain employs TRBV15 and TRBJ1-2, with D maybe TRBD1 (5 bases). CDR3 length equals 13 residues. Trimming stripped 7 bases from V and 4 bases from J, with 13 bases between. The germline CDR1 and CDR2 sequences are LNHNV and YYDKDF (reference sequence). CDR3 in DNA: TGTGCCACCAACATGGACAAACTCTATGGCTACACCTTC. This gives the protein CATNMDKLYGYTF.

The chain combines TRBV6-1 with TRBJ1-2; D remains ambiguous. The CDR3 length is 13 residues. CDR1 MNHNS and CDR2 SASEGT come from the germline V gene. V dropped 10 bases and J dropped 8 bases, with 20 bases sitting between them. The CDR3 coding sequence is TGTGCCACTCGCGAGGCCACGGCGGGAGGCTACACCTTC. Protein product: CATREATAGGYTF.

The chain has TRBV30 and TRBJ1-2; no clear D gene. Per germline, CDR1 GTSNPN and CDR2 SVGIG (reference sequence). The V gene lost 7 bases and the J gene lost 5 bases, with 14 bases spanning the gap. The CDR3 is 12 amino acids. The CDR3 DNA reads TGTGCCTTAACCCCGCTGGCTTATGGCTACACCTTC. This translates into CALTPLAYGYTF.

CDR3 amino acids: CASTPGTGVSGANVLTF. In DNA form, the CDR3 reads TGTGCCAGTACCCCCGGGACAGGGGTTTCTGGGGCCAACGTCCTGACTTTC. The chain carries TRBV19 and TRBJ2-6, with TRBD1 matching 10 bases. Germline V gene sequence: CDR1 LNHDA, CDR2 SQIVND (reference sequence). This CDR3 is built from 17 residues. J was trimmed by 1 base and V by 7 bases; bases with no gene match: 7.

The V and J genes are TRBV5-6 and TRBJ1-5; D ambiguous. The V gene lost 3 bases and the J gene lost 3 bases, with 16 bases spanning the gap. This CDR3 contains 16 residues. CDR1 is SGHDT, CDR2 YYEEEE, per germline. The CDR3 coding sequence is TGTGCCAGCAGCTCGGGTCTACCAACGGTCAATCAGCCCCAGCATTTT. This codes for CASSSGLPTVNQPQHF.

V usage is TRBV27 and J usage is TRBJ2-5, with TRBD2 as a possible D gene (6 bases). V was cut by 8 bases and J by 5 bases, with 6 bases left in between. Germline V lookup: CDR1 MNHEY, CDR2 SMNVEV (reference sequence). The CDR3 consists of 10 residues. CDR3 amino acids: CASGGETQYF. The DNA of the CDR3 is TGTGCCAGCGGGGGGGAGACCCAGTACTTC.

The V gene is TRBV11-2, the J gene TRBJ1-2; 9 bases are a match to TRBD1. The junction had 11 bases not matched to a gene; V was cut back by 9 bases and J by 6 bases. The CDR3 contains 14 residues. Germline V lookup: CDR1 SGHAT, CDR2 FQNNGV. Written as DNA, the CDR3 is TGTGCCAGTCCGACGGGACAGGGACAGGATGGCTACACCTTC. It codes for CASPTGQGQDGYTF.

V usage is TRBV30 and J usage is TRBJ1-1; possibly TRBD1 for D (5 bases). V was cut by 0 bases and J by 5 bases, with 16 bases left in between. The CDR3 loop spans 15 amino acids. CDR1 and CDR2 (germline): GTSNPN, SVGIG (reference sequence). Here the CDR3 DNA reads TGTGCCTGGAGTGTGGGCGATGGGGGGAGGACTGAAGCTTTCTTT. Translating it yields CAWSVGDGGRTEAFF.

CDR3: CASSPPRGISGGYTF. The CDR3 region has the DNA TGTGCCAGCTCACCACCGCGAGGAATAAGCGGTGGCTACACCTTC. The chain employs TRBV18 and TRBJ1-2; D is ambiguous. The CDR3 spans 15 residues. Per the germline V gene, CDR1 is KGHSH and CDR2 is LQKENI. Trimming shortened V by 0 bases and J by 7 bases, and 15 bases separated the two germline ends.

The genes are TRBV2 and TRBJ1-1; D not certain. CDR1 and CDR2 from the germline V gene are SNHLY and FYNNEI. This CDR3 region has 15 residues. Deletions cut 2 bases from V and 1 base from J, with 11 bases between. The CDR3 DNA reads as TGTGCCAGCAGTGAAAGCAATTCGGGGAACACTGAAGCTTTCTTT. Its protein is CASSESNSGNTEAFF.

This clone was counted a single time. V gene TRBV4-1 combines with J gene TRBJ2-3; 8 positions agree with TRBD2. Germline-derived CDR1 and CDR2 are MGHRA and YSYEKL. The V and J ends lost 4 bases and 4 bases, in that order; junction bases with no gene match: 10. This CDR3 spans 16 amino acids. The chain's CDR3 is CASSPSPGGFPDTQYF. The CDR3 DNA is TGCGCCAGCAGCCCGAGTCCGGGAGGGTTCCCAGATACGCAGTATTTT.

The rearrangement joins TRBV19 to TRBJ1-4; possibly TRBD1 for D (5 bases). CDR3 size: 15 residues. The germline V gene encodes CDR1 LNHDA and CDR2 SQIVND (reference sequence). The ends were cut back, 3 bases at V and 8 bases at J, with 16 bases in the middle. CDR3 bases: TGTGCCAGTAGTATTTGGGGGGAACTCGGGGAAAAACTGTTTTTT. Encoded protein: CASSIWGELGEKLFF.

This clone showed up just a few times. This rearrangement joins TRBV6-4 to TRBJ2-1; 10 nucleotides line up with TRBD1. The CDR3 extends over 14 amino acids. Germline V gene sequence: CDR1 MRHNA, CDR2 SNTAGT. Losses at the gene ends were 5 bases for V and 7 bases for J; bases not matched to a gene: 5. CDR3 nucleotides: TGTGCCAGCAGTCCGAGACAGGGGGCGAATGAGCAGTTCTTC. It translates to CASSPRQGANEQFF.

This clone appeared a single time. The chain couples TRBV6-5 to TRBJ2-2; weak D call: TRBD2 (6 bases). This CDR3 has 15 residues. Trimming took 2 bases from V and 5 from J, leaving 12 bases between them. Germline V lookup: CDR1 MNHEY, CDR2 SVGAGI. CDR3 region: CASSYGGAQTGELFF. In DNA, the CDR3 is TGTGCCAGCAGTTACGGCGGGGCTCAGACCGGGGAGCTGTTTTTT.

This chain links TRBV7-2 with TRBJ2-1; TRBD1 aligns across 12 bases. Germline loops: CDR1 SGHTA, CDR2 FQGNSA. This CDR3 has 16 amino acids. The V segment lost 0 bases and the J segment 7 bases; nucleotides outside the gene matches: 4. The CDR3 bases are TGTGCCAGCAGCTTAGCCGGGACAGGGGGCAAAAATGAGCAGTTCTTC. Its protein product is CASSLAGTGGKNEQFF.

This chain connects TRBV29-1 to TRBJ1-2, with a tentative D call TRBD1 (5 bases). The CDR3 loop spans 13 amino acids. In germline, CDR1 is SQVTM, CDR2 ANQGSEA. With 0 bases removed from V and 7 bases from J, the gap between germline ends came to 12 bases. The CDR3 sequence is CSVEDWGGGGYTF. The DNA of the CDR3 is TGCAGCGTTGAAGACTGGGGGGGAGGTGGCTACACCTTC.

The chain recombines TRBV5-1 with TRBJ2-2, with D possibly TRBD1 on 7 matching bases. The CDR3 has 15 residues. The V end lost 5 bases, the J end lost 1 base, and 12 bases lay between the germline ends. Germline CDR1 reads SGHRS; CDR2 reads YFSETQ. CDR3 region: CASRGGQMNTGELFF. The CDR3 DNA reads as TGCGCCAGCAGGGGGGGACAGATGAACACCGGGGAGCTGTTTTTT. Combining the CDR3 with reference TRBV5-1 and TRBJ2-2 gives the whole variable domain KAGVTQTPRYLIKTRGQQVTLSCSPISGHRSVSWYQQTPGQGLQFLFEYFSETQRNKGNFPGRFSGRQFSNSRSEMNVSTLELGDSALYLCASRGGQMNTGELFFGEGSRLTVL.

The rearrangement uses TRBV7-3 and TRBJ1-1, with TRBD1 matching over 7 bases. The CDR3 is made up of 14 amino acids. J gave up 4 bases and V 4 bases, and 6 bases lay outside the gene matches. From germline, CDR1 is SGHTA and CDR2 FQGTGA. The CDR3 reads CASSSSTGATEAFF. The CDR3 DNA reads as TGTGCCAGCAGCTCTTCAACAGGGGCCACTGAAGCTTTCTTT.

CDR3 coding DNA: TGTGCCAGCAGCCAAGATCGGACAAGACCCCAGCATTTT. Translation gives CASSQDRTRPQHF. The chain recombines TRBV4-2 with TRBJ1-5; D may be TRBD1 (5 bases). The CDR3 runs to 13 residues. Trimming took 0 bases from V and 10 from J, leaving 10 bases between them. Germline CDR1 reads LGHNA; CDR2 reads YNFKEQ.

The CDR3 loop reads CASSLDITGELFF. CDR3 nucleotides: TGTGCCAGCAGCTTAGATATTACCGGGGAGCTGTTTTTT. This chain joins TRBV7-9 and TRBJ2-2; D unclear. The CDR3 extends over 13 amino acids. Germline CDR1 and CDR2: SEHNR and FQNEAQ (reference sequence). V lost 1 base and J lost 5, with 5 bases in between. Combining the CDR3 with reference TRBV7-9 and TRBJ2-2 gives the whole variable domain DTGVSQNPRHKITKRGQNVTFRCDPISEHNRLYWYRQTLGQGPEFLTYFQNEAQLEKSRLLSDRFSAERPKGSFSTLEIQRTEQGDSAMYLCASSLDITGELFFGEGSRLTVL.

V gene TRBV11-1 combines with J gene TRBJ1-3; D remains unclear. This CDR3 spans 14 amino acids. The germline V gene encodes CDR1 SGHAT and CDR2 FQDESV (reference sequence). V was clipped by 3 bases and J by 3 bases, with 9 bases between them. The DNA of the CDR3 is TGTGCCAGCAGCTTTACGCGGGATGGAAACACCATATATTTT. Translating gives CASSFTRDGNTIYF.

J is TRBJ2-3 and V is TRBV29-1; the D is unclear. The germline V gene has CDR1 SQVTM and CDR2 ANQGSEA. With 2 bases removed from V and 8 bases from J, the gap between germline ends came to 8 bases. The CDR3 has 11 amino acids. As DNA, the CDR3 is TGCAGCGTTGAACGCGCAACTACGCAGTATTTT. Amino acids: CSVERATTQYF.

This clone was counted once. The rearrangement uses TRBV4-2 and TRBJ2-2; a weak D match, TRBD1 (6 bases). The CDR3 runs to 15 residues. The germline V gene encodes CDR1 LGHNA and CDR2 YNFKEQ. V was trimmed by 4 bases and J by 2 bases, leaving 11 bases between them. This CDR3 reads CASSPVQGNTGELFF. The CDR3 bases are TGTGCCAGCAGCCCTGTACAGGGAAACACCGGGGAGCTGTTTTTT.

The rearrangement joins TRBV27 to TRBJ2-1; the D gene is possibly TRBD2 (7 bases). Germline loops: CDR1 MNHEY, CDR2 SMNVEV (reference sequence). CDR3 length: 17 residues. Trimming took 0 bases from V and 7 from J, leaving 19 bases between them. CDR3 region: CASSLSRGAPPGNEQFF. CDR3 in DNA: TGTGCCAGCAGTTTATCTCGGGGGGCCCCCCCGGGGAATGAGCAGTTCTTC.

V gene TRBV15 combines with J gene TRBJ1-1; perhaps TRBD1 as D (6 bases). The CDR3 has 14 residues. V lost 1 base and J 5 bases, leaving 11 bases between the germline ends. Per germline, CDR1 LNHNV and CDR2 YYDKDF (reference sequence). The chain's CDR3 is CATSRVGGGTEAFF. The CDR3 DNA follows: TGTGCCACCAGCAGAGTGGGAGGGGGGACTGAAGCTTTCTTT.

The J gene is TRBJ1-1, the V gene TRBV28; the match to TRBD1 covers 7 bases. The germline CDR1 and CDR2 sequences are MDHEN and SYDVKM. The CDR3 runs 16 residues. V lost 6 bases, J lost 0 bases, and 10 bases stayed unmatched. The CDR3 DNA reads as TGTGCCAGCAGCGACAGGGAAGGGGGGATGAACACTGAAGCTTTCTTT. Its translation is CASSDREGGMNTEAFF.

The chain couples TRBV7-6 to TRBJ2-7; a weak D match, TRBD1 (5 bases). The CDR3 consists of 19 residues. Trimming pared 1 base from V and 4 bases from J, leaving 26 bases between. CDR1 is SGHVS and CDR2 is FNYEAQ in the germline V gene. This CDR3 is CASSLGTGRVWRNYYEQYV. In DNA form, the CDR3 reads TGTGCCAGCAGCTTAGGCACAGGAAGGGTCTGGAGAAACTATTACGAGCAGTACGTC.

This clone was seen only once. The chain is built from TRBV7-3 and TRBJ2-6; 8 bases are a match to TRBD1. The trim removed 5 bases at V and 2 bases at J, leaving 2 bases unmatched. CDR1 is SGHTA, CDR2 FQGTGA, per germline. The CDR3 length is 15 residues. In DNA, the CDR3 is TGTGCCAGCAGCACGACAGGGGCTGGGGCCAACGTCCTGACTTTC. It yields the protein CASSTTGAGANVLTF.